The 16 T cell receptor beta chains reported below all come from one sample, sequenced in a study of spatial heterogeneity in lung cancer. Regarding the study as a whole: Expanded intratumoral alpha and beta TCR counts tracked tumor mutation counts.

No antigens are known for them. The sample's time point: sample taken at primary tumor resection. TCRdb reprocessed the 5' RACE reads with MiXCR, giving one entry per CDR3 protein. This table holds about 5,600 distinct CDR3 sequences, 7.5% to 9% found once. The specimen comprised lung tumor tissue, sampled at surgery. These TCRs come from a female donor with early-stage non-small cell lung cancer.

This clonotype was seen ten or more times. V usage is TRBV11-1 and J usage is TRBJ2-2; D possibly corresponds to TRBD1 (6 bases). The V gene's germline CDR1 is SGHAT and CDR2 FQDESV (reference sequence). The V gene lost 6 bases and the J gene lost 1 base, with 12 bases spanning the gap. The CDR3 loop spans 15 amino acids. CDR3 residues: CASRKDRRNTGELFF. DNA for the CDR3: TGTGCCAGCAGAAAGGACAGAAGGAACACCGGGGAGCTGTTTTTT.

This clonotype showed up many times. The chain carries TRBV6-6 and TRBJ2-2; D call uncertain. The CDR3 runs 16 residues. V lost 2 bases and J lost 6, with 16 bases in between. Germline V gives CDR1 MNHNY, CDR2 SVGAGI (reference sequence). CDR3 in amino acids: CASSYPQNLAAGELFF. The CDR3 bases are TGTGCCAGCAGTTACCCACAGAACCTCGCTGCCGGGGAGCTGTTTTTT.

This clonotype has ten or more counts. The chain couples TRBV12-3 or TRBV12-4 to TRBJ2-3; D gene unclear. Trimming stripped 7 bases from V and 5 bases from J, with 16 bases between. This CDR3 is 14 amino acids long. CDR3 nucleotide sequence: TGTGCCAGCACTATAGCCGGCAGCGTAGATACGCAGTATTTT. It translates to CASTIAGSVDTQYF.

By proportion, this clonotype is medium-sized (0.01 to 0.1%). The V gene is TRBV29-1, the J gene TRBJ1-1, with D unclear. The CDR3 is 12 amino acids. From germline, CDR1 is SQVTM and CDR2 ANQGSEA. V was pared by 0 bases and J by 3 bases, with 5 bases between. Here the CDR3 DNA reads TGCAGCGTTGAAGACAACGACACTGAAGCTTTCTTT. Its protein is CSVEDNDTEAFF. The complete variable domain, with remaining parts taken from reference TRBV29-1 and TRBJ1-1, reads SAVISQKPSRDICQRGTSLTIQCQVDSQVTMMFWYRQQPGQSLTLIATANQGSEATYESGFVIDKFPISRPNLTFSTLTVSNMSPEDSSIYLCSVEDNDTEAFFGQGTRLTVV.

This clonotype has a count of ten or more. The rearrangement uses TRBV11-2 and TRBJ2-3; D uncertain. Germline V gene lookup returns CDR1 SGHAT and CDR2 FQNNGV. The germline V and J ends were trimmed by 5 bases and 1 base, with 10 bases remaining between them. This CDR3 is built from 14 residues. The CDR3 here is CASSLGSGTDTQYF. The CDR3 DNA follows: TGTGCCAGCAGCCTAGGGTCGGGCACAGATACGCAGTATTTT.

At least ten counts were recorded for this clonotype. The chain recombines TRBV19 with TRBJ2-7; 7 nucleotides line up with TRBD1. CDR1 LNHDA and CDR2 SQIVND come from the germline V gene (reference sequence). CDR3 length: 16 amino acids. The trim removed 2 bases at V and 3 bases at J, leaving 10 bases unmatched. The CDR3 bases are TGTGCCAGTAGTATAACCCCCCCGGGACAGCGCTACGAGCAGTACTTC. It specifies CASSITPPGQRYEQYF.

This clonotype was picked up many times. This chain connects TRBV6-1 to TRBJ1-2, with TRBD1 matching 8 bases. The V and J ends lost 3 bases and 5 bases, in that order; junction bases with no gene match: 17. This CDR3 contains 18 residues. The germline V gene has CDR1 MNHNS and CDR2 SASEGT. The CDR3 is CASSELRRAGGSQYGYTF. CDR3 in DNA: TGTGCCAGCAGTGAGCTCCGAAGGGCAGGGGGCTCCCAGTATGGCTACACCTTC.

This clonotype is deemed medium-sized. The CDR3 bases are TGCGCCAGCAGCCAAAGCCTAAATGTGAATTCACCCCTCCACTTT. Its translation is CASSQSLNVNSPLHF. V and J are TRBV4-3 and TRBJ1-6; D remains unclear. The V end lost 2 bases, the J end lost 7 bases, and 12 bases lay between the germline ends. Germline CDR1 is LGHNA and CDR2 is YSLEER. This CDR3 comprises 15 residues.

The chain has TRBV4-1 and TRBJ1-1; possible D gene TRBD1, 5 bases. Trimming shortened V by 3 bases and J by 0 bases, and 8 bases separated the two germline ends. Germline-derived CDR1 and CDR2 are MGHRA and YSYEKL. The CDR3 totals 14 residues. The CDR3 nucleotides read TGCGCCAGCAGCCACAACAGGATGAACACTGAAGCTTTCTTT. This codes for CASSHNRMNTEAFF.

This clonotype has just a few counts. The chain uses TRBV7-8 and TRBJ2-1, with a possible D match to TRBD1 (6 bases). Germline CDR1 and CDR2: SGHVS and FQNEAQ. CDR3 size: 16 residues. The V and J ends lost 1 base and 7 bases respectively, with 17 bases between them. The DNA for the CDR3 is TGTGCCAGCAGCTTAGGCTACCCCAGGGGAAGGAATGAGCAGTTCTTC. Residues: CASSLGYPRGRNEQFF.

The sample holds many counts of this clonotype. The V call is TRBV20-1, the J call TRBJ2-7; tentative D call: TRBD2 (5 bases). Between the trimmed V and J ends, which lost 6 bases and 0 bases, there was a span of 12 bases. This CDR3 contains 13 residues. Per the germline V gene, CDR1 is DFQATT and CDR2 is SNEGSKA (reference sequence). Here the CDR3 DNA reads TGCAGTGCCACGAGGACTGCCTCCTACGAGCAGTACTTC. It yields the protein CSATRTASYEQYF.

This clonotype was seen at least ten times. The CDR3 DNA reads TGTGCCAGCCGGCGGGGCTACGAGCAGTACTTC. Its translation is CASRRGYEQYF. V gene TRBV12-3 or TRBV12-4 combines with J gene TRBJ2-7, with a weak D call TRBD2 (6 bases). This CDR3 is built from 11 residues. Trimming stripped 8 bases from V and 3 bases from J, with 8 bases between.

This clonotype was recorded at least ten times. The chain carries TRBV19 and TRBJ1-5; D gene ambiguous. V lost 10 bases and J 5 bases, leaving 15 bases between the germline ends. This CDR3 region has 13 residues. Looked up from germline, CDR1 is LNHDA and CDR2 is SQIVND (reference sequence). The CDR3: CATLEGIDQPQHF. The DNA of the CDR3 is TGTGCCACTTTAGAAGGAATAGATCAGCCCCAGCATTTT.

By proportion, this clonotype is large. The chain uses TRBV7-2 and TRBJ2-7; D may correspond to TRBD1 or TRBD2 (5 bases each). The CDR3 spans 14 residues. V lost 7 bases and J 4 bases, leaving 17 bases between the germline ends. Germline loops: CDR1 SGHTA, CDR2 FQGNSA. The CDR3 is CASTRSVGEYEQYF. Here the CDR3 DNA reads TGTGCCAGCACCCGATCGGTGGGGGAATACGAGCAGTACTTC.

This clonotype is medium-sized. This chain uses TRBV7-2 with TRBJ2-1; D call uncertain. V lost 1 base, J lost 8 bases, and 15 bases lay in between. The CDR3 totals 15 residues. The V gene's germline CDR1 is SGHTA and CDR2 FQGNSA. The CDR3 region has the DNA TGTGCCAGCAGCTTAGTTCCCCCCCCGATGGATGAGCAGTTCTTC. This gives the protein CASSLVPPPMDEQFF. The full variable domain, completed using reference TRBV7-2 and TRBJ2-1, is GAGVSQSPSNKVTEKGKDVELRCDPISGHTALYWYRQSLGQGLEFLIYFQGNSAPDKSGLPSDRFSAERTGGSVSTLTIQRTQQEDSAVYLCASSLVPPPMDEQFFGPGTRLTVL.

The sample holds many counts of this clonotype. The chain is built from TRBV6-5 and TRBJ2-2; 11 bases line up with TRBD1. Germline V gene data show CDR1 as MNHEY and CDR2 as SVGAGI. Trimming removed 6 bases from V and 7 bases from J; junction bases left unmatched: 10. CDR3 length: 16 residues. The DNA of the CDR3 is TGTGCCAGCAGGTGGACAGGACAGGGGGCCGGCGGGGAGCTGTTTTTT. Its translation: CASRWTGQGAGGELFF.